This passage covers 15 T cell receptor beta chains from one sample sequenced in a study of CD8 T cells in ankylosing spondylitis. TCRdb re-called the 5' RACE reads through MiXCR, storing one row per CDR3 protein. The sample holds under 250,000 distinct CDR3 sequences, around 10% seen once. Source material: blood, either unsorted or a sorted T cell fraction (not recorded which). Receptors were obtained from a male donor with ankylosing spondylitis or in good health (not recorded which).

The chain combines TRBV2 with TRBJ1-5; D gene uncertain. Germline V gene sequence: CDR1 SNHLY, CDR2 FYNNEI. The ends were cut back, 6 bases at V and 1 base at J, with 13 bases in the middle. The CDR3 sequence is 15 residues long. DNA for the CDR3: TGTGCCAGCAGGGCGACCTACTCGAGCAATCAGCCCCAGCATTTT. The encoded protein is CASRATYSSNQPQHF.

The sample holds many counts of this clonotype. The chain couples TRBV6-1 to TRBJ2-2; D is uncertain. CDR1 and CDR2 from the germline V gene are MNHNS and SASEGT. Trimming removed 8 bases at V and 3 bases at J, with 16 bases between. This CDR3 spans 15 amino acids. This CDR3 reads CASRLAATYTGELFF. In nucleotides, the CDR3 is TGTGCCAGCCGGCTGGCAGCTACCTACACCGGGGAGCTGTTTTTT.

J is TRBJ2-1 and V is TRBV29-1; weak D call: TRBD2 (6 bases). Germline loops: CDR1 SQVTM, CDR2 ANQGSEA. This CDR3 contains 14 residues. V was shortened by 6 bases and J by 7 bases, with 19 bases between the two germline ends. CDR3 region: CSVQSSGAGNEQFF. The CDR3 DNA reads as TGCAGCGTCCAGAGTAGCGGCGCCGGGAATGAGCAGTTCTTC.

This clonotype was seen more than once but under ten times. The chain joins TRBV11-2 to TRBJ1-2, with D maybe TRBD1 (5 bases). Trimming took off 5 bases at V and 7 bases at J, with 17 bases between the two ends. The length of the CDR3 is 14 residues. Germline loops: CDR1 SGHAT, CDR2 FQNNGV. CDR3 in DNA: TGTGCCAGCAGCATCCCAGCCCGGGGGGGTGGCTACACCTTC. Its protein is CASSIPARGGGYTF.

This clonotype turned up a few times. V and J are TRBV28 and TRBJ2-1, with D hard to call. The CDR3 has 12 amino acids. Germline V gene sequence: CDR1 MDHEN, CDR2 SYDVKM. Trimming left V 7 bases short and J 6 bases short, with 10 bases between. CDR3 region: CASKSPRNEQFF. The CDR3 DNA follows: TGTGCCAGCAAGAGCCCACGCAATGAGCAGTTCTTC.

The chain has TRBV4-2 and TRBJ2-7; D might be TRBD2 (5 bases). Germline V lookup: CDR1 LGHNA, CDR2 YNFKEQ. Trimming stripped 4 bases from V and 0 bases from J, with 13 bases between. This CDR3 is 15 amino acids long. Here the CDR3 reads CASSLTGSASYEQYF. The CDR3, as DNA: TGTGCCAGCAGCCTTACGGGATCCGCCTCCTACGAGCAGTACTTC.

This clonotype showed up many times. The chain is built from TRBV12-3 or TRBV12-4 and TRBJ2-1, with 7 bases aligning to TRBD2. CDR3 length: 16 residues. The V gene end was trimmed by 6 bases and the J gene end by 0 bases; junction bases not matched to a gene: 8. DNA for the CDR3: TGTGCCAGCAGGCCTCTAGCGGCAGGCTCCTACAATGAGCAGTTCTTC. Translation: CASRPLAAGSYNEQFF.

The gene calls are TRBV10-1 and TRBJ2-1, with 8 bases fitting TRBD1. The CDR3 loop spans 17 amino acids. Trimming took 8 bases from V and 5 from J; bases not matched to a gene: 17. The germline V gene encodes CDR1 WNHNN and CDR2 SYGVQD (reference sequence). The CDR3 DNA sequence: TGCGCCAGCCCTAAGCCTCCGGGACAGGTAATAAACAATGAGCAGTTCTTC. This translates into CASPKPPGQVINNEQFF.

This clonotype came up many times. The V gene is TRBV5-1, the J gene TRBJ1-1, with D uncertain. From germline, CDR1 is SGHRS and CDR2 YFSETQ. CDR3 length: 13 amino acids. V was shortened by 0 bases and J by 6 bases, with 9 bases between the two germline ends. The CDR3 DNA reads TGCGCCAGCAGCTTGGCCGAGGGCGCTGAAGCTTTCTTT. It translates to CASSLAEGAEAFF. Based on the CDR3 plus reference TRBV5-1 and TRBJ1-1, the full variable domain is KAGVTQTPRYLIKTRGQQVTLSCSPISGHRSVSWYQQTPGQGLQFLFEYFSETQRNKGNFPGRFSGRQFSNSRSEMNVSTLELGDSALYLCASSLAEGAEAFFGQGTRLTVV.

This chain uses TRBV5-4 with TRBJ2-1, with 8 bases aligning to TRBD2. V shed 7 bases, J shed 8 bases, and the junction held 14 bases outside the gene matches. CDR3 length: 15 residues. Looked up from germline, CDR1 is SGHNT and CDR2 is YYREEE (reference sequence). The DNA of the CDR3 is TGTGCCAGCGTTGGTGGGACTAGGCTGGTCGATGAGCAGTTCTTC. Amino acid sequence: CASVGGTRLVDEQFF.

This clonotype was recorded many times. The genes are TRBV27 and TRBJ1-1; D is possibly TRBD1 (5 bases). CDR3 length equals 16 residues. Looked up from germline, CDR1 is MNHEY and CDR2 is SMNVEV (reference sequence). The ends were cut back, 8 bases at V and 3 bases at J, with 22 bases in the middle. The CDR3 DNA sequence: TGTGCCAGCCGCCCTTCGGTGGGGGAGTTAGACACTGAAGCTTTCTTT. Translating it yields CASRPSVGELDTEAFF.

This clonotype was counted only a few times. V gene TRBV5-1 combines with J gene TRBJ1-1; maybe TRBD1 (5 bases). Germline loops: CDR1 SGHRS, CDR2 YFSETQ. This CDR3 region has 15 residues. V was shortened by 3 bases and J by 5 bases, with 17 bases between the two germline ends. CDR3 nucleotide sequence: TGCGCCAGCAGCTCCCCCGATCGGGGCTTGACTGAAGCTTTCTTT. This gives the protein CASSSPDRGLTEAFF.

This sequence joins TRBV5-6 and TRBJ2-1, with 13 bases aligning to TRBD2. This CDR3 region has 15 residues. Per germline, CDR1 SGHDT and CDR2 YYEEEE. Trimming took 5 bases from V and 4 from J; bases not matched to a gene: 3. The CDR3 region has the DNA TGTGCCAGCAGGCTGGGACTAGCGGGGTACAATGAGCAGTTCTTC. Translation gives CASRLGLAGYNEQFF. Filled out from reference TRBV5-6 and TRBJ2-1, the complete variable domain reads DAGVTQSPTHLIKTRGQQVTLRCSPKSGHDTVSWYQQALGQGPQFIFQYYEEEERQRGNFPDRFSGHQFPNYSSELNVNALLLGDSALYLCASRLGLAGYNEQFFGPGTRLTVL.

This clonotype came up a few times. A read error may explain this, as a much larger clone is one base away. The chain has TRBV7-8 and TRBJ2-3; 10 bases are shared with TRBD2. The CDR3 sequence is 17 residues long. J was trimmed by 4 bases and V by 7 bases; bases with no gene match: 14. Germline values: CDR1 SGHVS, CDR2 FQNEAQ. CDR3 residues: CASMESGGASSADTQYF. CDR3 nucleotide sequence: TGTGCCAGCATGGAAAGCGGGGGGGCCTCAAGCGCAGATACGCAGTATTTT.

There are many counts of this clonotype. The chain is built from TRBV5-1 and TRBJ1-2; 11 bases match TRBD1. The CDR3 totals 14 residues. Germline V gene sequence: CDR1 SGHRS, CDR2 YFSETQ. With V trimmed by 4 bases and J by 5 bases, 4 bases remained unmatched. CDR3 loop: CASSRTGGAYGYTF. For the CDR3, the DNA is TGCGCCAGCAGCAGGACAGGGGGCGCGTATGGCTACACCTTC. Full variable domain (remainder filled in from reference TRBV5-1 and TRBJ1-2): KAGVTQTPRYLIKTRGQQVTLSCSPISGHRSVSWYQQTPGQGLQFLFEYFSETQRNKGNFPGRFSGRQFSNSRSEMNVSTLELGDSALYLCASSRTGGAYGYTFGSGTRLTVV.